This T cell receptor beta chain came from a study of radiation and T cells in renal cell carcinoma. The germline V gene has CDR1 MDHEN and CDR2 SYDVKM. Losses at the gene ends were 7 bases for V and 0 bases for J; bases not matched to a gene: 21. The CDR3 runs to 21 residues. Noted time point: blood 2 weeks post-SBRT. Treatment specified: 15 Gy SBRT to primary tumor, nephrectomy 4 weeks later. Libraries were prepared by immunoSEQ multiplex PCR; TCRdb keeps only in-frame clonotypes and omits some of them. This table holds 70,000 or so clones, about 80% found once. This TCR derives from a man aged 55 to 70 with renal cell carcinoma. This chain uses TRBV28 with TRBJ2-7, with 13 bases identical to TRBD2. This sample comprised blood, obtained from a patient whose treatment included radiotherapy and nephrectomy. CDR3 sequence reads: CASTLRSRPGLAGPGSYEQYF. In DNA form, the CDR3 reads TGTGCCAGCACCCTAAGAAGTCGTCCGGGACTAGCGGGACCCGGCTCCTACGAGCAGTACTTC.